This T cell receptor (beta chain) emerged from a study of metastatic and nonmetastatic thyroid tumors. Through MiXCR, TCRdb re-clonotyped the PCR reads. Found here are roughly 15,000 clones, 27% of them singletons; the top ten hold approximately 13%. This clone has just a few counts. All patients reached thyroid surgery having received no treatment beforehand. The CDR3 loop spans 13 amino acids. The V gene's germline CDR1 is LNHNV and CDR2 YYDKDF (reference sequence). Trimming stripped 3 bases from V and 6 bases from J, with 12 bases between. The chain has TRBV15 and TRBJ2-7, with D possibly being TRBD1 (5 bases). The sequencing sample was made of adjacent normal tissue. The origin of this receptor is a female donor with papillary thyroid cancer or a benign thyroid nodule (not recorded which). Some clones in this sample may be carry-over from other donors' samples. The CDR3 reads CATSRQGLGEQYF. Written as DNA, the CDR3 is TGTGCCACCAGCAGGCAGGGTTTGGGCGAGCAGTACTTC.